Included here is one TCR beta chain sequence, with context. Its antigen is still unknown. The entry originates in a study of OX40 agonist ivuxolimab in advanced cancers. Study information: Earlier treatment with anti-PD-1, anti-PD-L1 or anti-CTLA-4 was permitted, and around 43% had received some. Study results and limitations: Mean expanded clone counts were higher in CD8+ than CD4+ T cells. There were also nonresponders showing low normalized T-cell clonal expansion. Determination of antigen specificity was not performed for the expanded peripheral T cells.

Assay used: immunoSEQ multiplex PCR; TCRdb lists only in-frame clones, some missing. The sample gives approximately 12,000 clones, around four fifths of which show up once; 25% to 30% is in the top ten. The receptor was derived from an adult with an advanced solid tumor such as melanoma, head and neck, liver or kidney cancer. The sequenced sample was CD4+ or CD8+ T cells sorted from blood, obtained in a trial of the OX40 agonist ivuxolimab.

In nucleotides, the CDR3 is TGCGCCAGCAGTTACGACAGGCGGGAGCAGTTCTTC. This translates into CASSYDRREQFF. V is TRBV10-1 and J is TRBJ2-1, with D maybe TRBD1 (6 bases). The germline gives CDR1 WNHNN, CDR2 SYGVQD (reference sequence). This CDR3 region has 12 residues. Trimming stripped 5 bases from V and 10 bases from J, with 12 bases between.